Listed here are 24 T cell receptor beta chains from one sample, sequenced in a study of blood T cell repertoires in COVID-19. Measured with immunoSEQ multiplex PCR; TCRdb has only the in-frame clones, and not every one. The sample gives 390,000 or so clones, about 83% of which show up once; roughly 9.4% is in the top ten. The sample comprised PBMCs or T cells enriched from blood (not recorded which). The receptor source for this set is a woman between 50 and 59 years old who had recovered from COVID-19.

This clone has just a few counts. The chain is built from TRBV10-3 and TRBJ1-1; D unclear. Trimming cost V 7 bases and J 1 base, with 10 bases left between them. This CDR3 is built from 13 residues. Germline lookup yields CDR1 ENHRY and CDR2 SYGVKD. CDR3 in amino acids: CAIKAGGNTEAFF. In nucleotides, the CDR3 is TGTGCCATCAAGGCAGGAGGGAACACTGAAGCTTTCTTT.

For the CDR3, the DNA is TGTGCCAGCAGCCCAAATGGACAGGGGAATGGCTACACCTTC. It codes for CASSPNGQGNGYTF. This chain links TRBV28 with TRBJ1-2; 9 bases agree with TRBD1. There are 14 residues in the CDR3. V trimming: 6 bases; J trimming: 6 bases; junction bases outside the gene matches: 8. Germline V lookup: CDR1 MDHEN, CDR2 SYDVKM.

V gene TRBV2 combines with J gene TRBJ2-3; possibly TRBD1 for D (6 bases). The CDR3 spans 13 residues. In germline, CDR1 is SNHLY, CDR2 FYNNEI. V shed 6 bases and J shed 6 bases, with 13 bases lying between them. CDR3 bases: TGTGCCAGCAGATGGGACACCGACGATACGCAGTATTTT. Its translation: CASRWDTDDTQYF.

V is TRBV3-1 (or the pseudogene TRBV3-2) and J is TRBJ1-2; 7 nucleotides match TRBD1. The CDR3 is 20 amino acids. The ends lost 2 bases at V and 5 bases at J; junction bases unmatched: 23. Germline CDR1 LGHDT, CDR2 YNNKEL (reference sequence). CDR3 coding DNA: TGTGCCAGCAGCCAATCGTCCTTTTGGGCAGGGGGGCCTGCAGGGTATGGCTACACCTTC. It codes for CASSQSSFWAGGPAGYGYTF.

This clone has only a few counts. The genes are TRBV28 and TRBJ2-3; no reliable D call. There are 15 residues in the CDR3. Trimming left V 2 bases short and J 5 bases short, with 14 bases between. Germline assignment: CDR1 MDHEN and CDR2 SYDVKM. The CDR3 DNA sequence: TGTGCCAGCAGTTTAGCCAAAATCGCCGGAGATACGCAGTATTTT. Protein sequence: CASSLAKIAGDTQYF.

The chain recombines TRBV16 with TRBJ2-4; D might be TRBD2 (7 bases). Trimming took 8 bases from V and 2 from J, leaving 22 bases between them. Germline loops: CDR1 KGHSY, CDR2 FQNENV. This CDR3 comprises 17 residues. The CDR3 nucleotides read TGTGCCAGCTGCAGGGGCCGGGGGGTCGAAACCAAAAACATTCAGTACTTC. It yields the protein CASCRGRGVETKNIQYF.

V is TRBV6-5 and J is TRBJ1-2; 10 positions match TRBD1. CDR1 and CDR2 from the germline V gene are MNHEY and SVGAGI. V was clipped by 6 bases and J by 7 bases; unmatched bases: 8. This CDR3 comprises 14 residues. As DNA, the CDR3 is TGTGCCAGCAGATTGACAGGGGGCGCTGGTGGCTACACCTTC. Translating it yields CASRLTGGAGGYTF.

The gene calls are TRBV6-5 and TRBJ1-3, with a tentative D call TRBD1 (5 bases). The germline V gene has CDR1 MNHEY and CDR2 SVGAGI. Trimming stripped 8 bases from V and 4 bases from J, with 18 bases between. This CDR3 spans 15 amino acids. The DNA of the CDR3 is TGTGCCAGCGATCTCAAGGGGCTCGGGGGAAACACCATATATTTT. Encoded protein: CASDLKGLGGNTIYF.

The chain has TRBV5-5 and TRBJ1-1, with 8 bases identical to TRBD1. The germline V gene encodes CDR1 SGHKS and CDR2 YYEKEE (reference sequence). The CDR3 runs 13 residues. The V and J ends lost 4 bases and 5 bases, in that order; junction bases with no gene match: 4. This CDR3 is CASSGWTGTEAFF. The CDR3 DNA sequence: TGTGCCAGCAGCGGCTGGACAGGGACTGAAGCTTTCTTT.

This chain uses TRBV11-2 with TRBJ2-4, with unresolved D. CDR1 is SGHAT and CDR2 is FQNNGV in the germline V gene. Trimming cost V 3 bases and J 3 bases, with 3 bases left between them. There are 12 residues in the CDR3. CDR3 in amino acids: CASSFGKNIQYF. CDR3 nucleotide sequence: TGTGCCAGCAGCTTCGGCAAAAACATTCAGTACTTC.

The chain has TRBV27 and TRBJ2-1, with TRBD2 matching 7 bases. The germline V gene has CDR1 MNHEY and CDR2 SMNVEV (reference sequence). V shed 6 bases and J 1 base; nucleotides not matched to a gene: 6. The CDR3 spans 15 residues. The DNA for the CDR3 is TGTGCCAGCAGGCGAGCGGGGTCATCCTACAATGAGCAGTTCTTC. This sequence encodes CASRRAGSSYNEQFF.

The genes are TRBV28 and TRBJ1-1; 10 bases line up with TRBD1. The V segment lost 5 bases and the J segment 0 bases; nucleotides outside the gene matches: 9. The germline CDR1 and CDR2 sequences are MDHEN and SYDVKM. CDR3 length: 17 residues. The CDR3 nucleotides are TGTGCCAGCAGTCCGACCGGGACAGGGGTCCTGAACACTGAAGCTTTCTTT. It codes for CASSPTGTGVLNTEAFF.

This chain joins TRBV11-2 and TRBJ1-6; no firm D call. Germline V gene lookup returns CDR1 SGHAT and CDR2 FQNNGV. Trimming took 1 base from V and 7 from J, leaving 14 bases between them. This CDR3 is 16 amino acids long. CDR3 protein: CASSLGPGRENSPLHF. The CDR3 DNA is TGTGCCAGCAGCTTAGGGCCCGGTCGGGAGAATTCACCCCTCCACTTT.

This chain joins TRBV15 and TRBJ2-6; a possible D gene is TRBD2 (5 bases). Trimming pared 8 bases from V and 4 bases from J, leaving 18 bases between. This CDR3 has 16 residues. Germline CDR1 and CDR2: LNHNV and YYDKDF (reference sequence). This chain's CDR3 is CATLDRGSRGANVLTF. CDR3 coding DNA: TGTGCCACCCTAGACCGGGGTTCCAGGGGGGCCAACGTCCTGACTTTC.

J is TRBJ2-1 and V is TRBV2; 7 bases agree with TRBD1. The CDR3 extends over 19 amino acids. Trimming removed 6 bases from V and 0 bases from J; junction bases left unmatched: 17. Germline V lookup: CDR1 SNHLY, CDR2 FYNNEI. CDR3 sequence (DNA): TGTGCCAGCAGGGGCCGCCCTGGGACAGCCGTTATCTCCTACAATGAGCAGTTCTTC. Protein product: CASRGRPGTAVISYNEQFF. Supplemented by reference TRBV2 and TRBJ2-1, the full variable domain reads EPEVTQTPSHQVTQMGQEVILRCVPISNHLYFYWYRQILGQKVEFLVSFYNNEISEKSEIFDDQFSVERPDGSNFTLKIRSTKLEDSAMYFCASRGRPGTAVISYNEQFFGPGTRLTVL.

The chain couples TRBV4-3 to TRBJ1-1; 7 bases line up with TRBD1. The V gene's germline CDR1 is LGHNA and CDR2 YSLEER. V dropped 0 bases and J dropped 4; count of bases not matched to a gene: 5. The CDR3 totals 15 residues. Written as DNA, the CDR3 is TGCGCCAGCAGCCAAGAACAGGGGATTAGCACTGAAGCTTTCTTT. It is translated as CASSQEQGISTEAFF.

The gene calls are TRBV30 and TRBJ1-1; the D is unclear. This CDR3 comprises 17 residues. The V gene's germline CDR1 is GTSNPN and CDR2 SVGIG (reference sequence). V dropped 0 bases and J dropped 2 bases, with 19 bases sitting between them. The chain's CDR3 is CAWSVQLVAGPNTEAFF. CDR3 in DNA: TGTGCCTGGAGTGTACAACTAGTGGCCGGGCCCAACACTGAAGCTTTCTTT.

The chain employs TRBV2 and TRBJ1-2; D remains ambiguous. Trimming stripped 2 bases from V and 5 bases from J, with 9 bases between. The germline CDR1 and CDR2 sequences are SNHLY and FYNNEI. This CDR3 has 13 amino acids. Here the CDR3 DNA reads TGTGCCAGCAGTGAAAACGGGAAGTATGGCTACACCTTC. Protein: CASSENGKYGYTF.

The gene calls are TRBV4-3 and TRBJ2-3; 13 nucleotides agree with TRBD2. J lost 0 bases, V lost 2 bases, and 5 bases had no gene match. CDR3 size: 18 residues. Germline CDR1 reads LGHNA; CDR2 reads YSLEER. For the CDR3, the DNA is TGCGCCAGCAGCCAATCGGGACTAGCGGGGACTAGCACAGATACGCAGTATTTT. Translated: CASSQSGLAGTSTDTQYF.

The rearrangement joins TRBV5-4 to TRBJ1-2, with TRBD1 matching 7 bases. Trimming removed 2 bases from V and 8 bases from J; junction bases left unmatched: 12. The CDR3 has 15 residues. Germline CDR1 SGHNT, CDR2 YYREEE (reference sequence). The CDR3 coding sequence is TGTGCCAGCAGCTTAACCGGGACAGCCGTCGGCGGCTACACCTTC. This encodes CASSLTGTAVGGYTF.

V usage is TRBV29-1 and J usage is TRBJ1-2, with 12 bases matching TRBD1. This CDR3 has 15 residues. CDR1 SQVTM and CDR2 ANQGSEA come from the germline V gene. J lost 4 bases, V lost 6 bases, and 9 bases had no gene match. This CDR3 is CSVWDRGRLAYGYTF. CDR3 sequence (DNA): TGCAGCGTATGGGACAGGGGGCGTTTAGCCTATGGCTACACCTTC.

This rearrangement joins TRBV27 to TRBJ1-4, with D perhaps matching TRBD1 (5 bases). CDR1 MNHEY and CDR2 SMNVEV come from the germline V gene (reference sequence). V was clipped by 0 bases and J by 8 bases, with 7 bases between them. The CDR3 has 13 residues. The CDR3 coding sequence is TGTGCCAGCAGTTTATCGCGGGGGGAAAAACTGTTTTTT. Its protein product is CASSLSRGEKLFF. Together with reference TRBV27 and TRBJ1-4, the CDR3 gives the full variable domain: EAQVTQNPRYLITVTGKKLTVTCSQNMNHEYMSWYRQDPGLGLRQIYYSMNVEVTDKGDVPEGYKVSRKEKRNFPLILESPSPNQTSLYFCASSLSRGEKLFFGSGTQLSVL.

This chain joins TRBV7-6 and TRBJ2-1; D possibly corresponds to TRBD2 (8 bases). Germline values: CDR1 SGHVS, CDR2 FNYEAQ. The CDR3 is 16 amino acids. The ends were cut back, 5 bases at V and 3 bases at J, with 17 bases in the middle. For the CDR3, the DNA is TGTGCCAGCAGCCCCAGGGGGGCGGGGGGCTACAATGAGCAGTTCTTC. Protein: CASSPRGAGGYNEQFF.

The chain links TRBV3-1 (or the pseudogene TRBV3-2) to TRBJ2-2; 11 bases are shared with TRBD1. CDR3 length equals 16 residues. With V trimmed by 1 base and J by 6 bases, 4 bases remained unmatched. Germline V CDR1 and CDR2: LGHDT, YNNKEL (reference sequence). The CDR3 coding sequence is TGTGCCAGCAGCCAAGTCCCGGGACAGGGGGCCGGGGAGCTGTTTTTT. Translating it yields CASSQVPGQGAGELFF.